Many counts were recorded for the clone carrying this TCR beta chain. Antigen specificity is unknown. The cDNA came from 5'RACE with 10-nucleotide random UMIs. Over 180 million TCR-beta sequences (from 15-18 subjects) were yielded by each sequencing run. TCRdb passed the 5' RACE reads through MiXCR, listing each CDR3 protein once. The sample comprises about 49,000 distinct CDR3 sequences, approximately 8.4% of which are singletons, and under 2.5% rests with the top ten. Time point in this sample: longitudinal time-point 3. These data come from a study of neurological immune-mediated disorders. Broader study findings: The most TCR clonal expansion was seen in HTLV-1-associated myelopathy, and the least was seen in multiple sclerosis, which fell below healthy controls. Among expanded clones, no CDR3 amino acid sequences were shared across subjects, a pattern suggesting private repertoires in all groups.

Trimming removed 5 bases from V and 6 bases from J, with 11 bases in between. CDR1 is SGHTA and CDR2 is FQGNSA in the germline V gene. The CDR3 runs to 12 residues. The receptor comes from a woman in her thirties or forties in good health. The chain couples TRBV7-2 to TRBJ2-7; D is unresolved. The sample was PBMCs. Here the CDR3 DNA reads TGTGCCAGCAGCCGATCGTCGCTCGAGCAGTACTTC. Its translation is CASSRSSLEQYF.